The 6 T cell receptor beta chains given below trace back to one sample, sequenced in a study of shared clonotypes between healthy human individuals. The data were produced by immunoSEQ multiplex PCR, yet TCRdb's version contains in-frame clones alone and is incomplete. The sample includes around 2.1 million clones, around 95% of them seen just once. What was sequenced was naive CD4+ T cells sorted from blood. Noted subset: CD45RA+ positively selected. The source is a man between 18 and 35 years old in good health.

The rearrangement joins TRBV30 to TRBJ1-1; unclear D gene. The CDR3 loop spans 14 amino acids. Trimming took off 2 bases at V and 1 base at J, with 11 bases between the two ends. Germline assignment: CDR1 GTSNPN and CDR2 SVGIG (reference sequence). Here the CDR3 reads CAWSRIPGNTEAFF. CDR3 coding DNA: TGTGCCTGGAGTCGGATACCGGGGAACACTGAAGCTTTCTTT.

The J gene is TRBJ1-2, the V gene TRBV5-4; no definite D call. The CDR3 is 14 amino acids. Trimming removed 3 bases from V and 1 base from J, with 10 bases in between. Germline V gene data show CDR1 as SGHNT and CDR2 as YYREEE (reference sequence). CDR3 region: CASSSRTLNYGYTF. CDR3 DNA: TGTGCCAGCAGCTCCCGGACCCTTAACTATGGCTACACCTTC.

This clone was detected once. CDR3 sequence reads: CATGGPSTVNSPLHF. The CDR3 DNA reads TGTGCCACGGGGGGCCCCAGTACTGTTAATTCACCCCTCCACTTT. The chain joins TRBV30 to TRBJ1-6; D possibly corresponds to TRBD1 (6 bases). There are 15 residues in the CDR3. V gave up 8 bases and J gave up 6 bases, with 20 bases separating them. CDR1 is GTSNPN, CDR2 SVGIG, per germline (reference sequence). Full variable domain (rest looked up from reference TRBV30 and TRBJ1-6): SQTIHQWPATLVQPVGSPLSLECTVEGTSNPNLYWYRQAAGRGLQLLFYSVGIGQISSEVPQNLSASRPQDRQFILSSKKLLLSDSGFYLCATGGPSTVNSPLHFGNGTRLTVT.

Of note for this clone: Distinct nucleotide sequences in the sample also encode this CDR3. The rearrangement joins TRBV11-2 to TRBJ1-3, with a tentative D call TRBD1 (6 bases). This CDR3 contains 14 residues. Trimming took off 4 bases at V and 2 bases at J, with 9 bases between the two ends. The germline CDR1 and CDR2 sequences are SGHAT and FQNNGV. CDR3 bases: TGTGCCAGCAGCTCCCAGGGGACTGGAAACACCATATATTTT. Protein product: CASSSQGTGNTIYF.

The chain joins TRBV2 to TRBJ2-5, with 8 positions matching TRBD1. With 9 bases clipped from V and 4 bases from J, the junction kept 16 bases outside the gene matches. This CDR3 region has 16 residues. CDR1 and CDR2 from the germline V gene are SNHLY and FYNNEI. In nucleotides, the CDR3 is TGTGCCAGTACTGGGGCAGGGGGCGGTTTGGTAGAGACCCAGTACTTC. Translated: CASTGAGGGLVETQYF.

The V and J genes are TRBV10-3 and TRBJ1-2; D gene ambiguous. The CDR3 contains 15 residues. Germline V gene lookup returns CDR1 ENHRY and CDR2 SYGVKD. V dropped 0 bases and J dropped 6 bases, with 14 bases sitting between them. The CDR3 protein is CAISESKGRDHGYTF. DNA for the CDR3: TGTGCCATCAGTGAGTCGAAAGGCAGAGACCATGGCTACACCTTC.